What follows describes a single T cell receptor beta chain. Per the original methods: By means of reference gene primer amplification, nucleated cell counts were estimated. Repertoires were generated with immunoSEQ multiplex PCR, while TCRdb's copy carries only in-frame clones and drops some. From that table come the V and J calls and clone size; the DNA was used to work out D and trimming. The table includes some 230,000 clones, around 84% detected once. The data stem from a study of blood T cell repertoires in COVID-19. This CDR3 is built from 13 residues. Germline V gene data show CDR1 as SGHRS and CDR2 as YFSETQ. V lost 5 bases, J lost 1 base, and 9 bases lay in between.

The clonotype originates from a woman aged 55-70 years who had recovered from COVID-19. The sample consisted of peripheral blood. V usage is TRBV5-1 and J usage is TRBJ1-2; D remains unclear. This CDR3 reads CASSEGLNYGYTF. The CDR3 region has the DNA TGCGCCAGCAGTGAGGGCCTTAACTATGGCTACACCTTC.